The clone carrying this T cell receptor (beta chain) was detected many times. Its matching antigen is unknown. TCRdb reprocessed the 5' RACE reads with MiXCR, giving one entry per CDR3 protein. Of about 440,000 distinct CDR3 sequences in the sample, over 15% were seen once. These data originate in a study of CD8 T cells in ankylosing spondylitis. Study-level findings and limits: It appeared that ankylosing spondylitis blood was characterized by a TCR beta motif of several highly homologous variants.

There are 15 residues in the CDR3. Germline-derived CDR1 and CDR2 are SQVTM and ANQGSEA. V was pared by 5 bases and J by 11 bases, with 27 bases between. This chain uses TRBV29-1 with TRBJ1-1; D call uncertain. This sequence originates from a male donor with ankylosing spondylitis. Input material: blood, either unsorted or a sorted T cell fraction (not recorded which). Here the CDR3 reads CSVWAVGEFGAYAFF. The CDR3 nucleotides read TGCAGCGTTTGGGCAGTCGGGGAGTTTGGCGCCTACGCTTTCTTT.